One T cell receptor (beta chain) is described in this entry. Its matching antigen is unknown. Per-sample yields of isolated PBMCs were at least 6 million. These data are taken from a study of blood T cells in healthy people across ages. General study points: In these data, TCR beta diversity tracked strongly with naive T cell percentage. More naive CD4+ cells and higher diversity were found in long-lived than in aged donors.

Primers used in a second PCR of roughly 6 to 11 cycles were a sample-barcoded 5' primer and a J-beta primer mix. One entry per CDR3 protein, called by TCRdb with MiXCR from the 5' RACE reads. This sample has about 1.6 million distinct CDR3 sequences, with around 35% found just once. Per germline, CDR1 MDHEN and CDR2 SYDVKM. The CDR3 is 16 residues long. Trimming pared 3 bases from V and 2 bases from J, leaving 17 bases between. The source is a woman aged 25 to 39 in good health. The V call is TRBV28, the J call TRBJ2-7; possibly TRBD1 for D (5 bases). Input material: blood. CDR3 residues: CASSFLTASTTYEQYF. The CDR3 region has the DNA TGTGCCAGCAGTTTCCTGACAGCCTCTACTACCTACGAGCAGTACTTC.